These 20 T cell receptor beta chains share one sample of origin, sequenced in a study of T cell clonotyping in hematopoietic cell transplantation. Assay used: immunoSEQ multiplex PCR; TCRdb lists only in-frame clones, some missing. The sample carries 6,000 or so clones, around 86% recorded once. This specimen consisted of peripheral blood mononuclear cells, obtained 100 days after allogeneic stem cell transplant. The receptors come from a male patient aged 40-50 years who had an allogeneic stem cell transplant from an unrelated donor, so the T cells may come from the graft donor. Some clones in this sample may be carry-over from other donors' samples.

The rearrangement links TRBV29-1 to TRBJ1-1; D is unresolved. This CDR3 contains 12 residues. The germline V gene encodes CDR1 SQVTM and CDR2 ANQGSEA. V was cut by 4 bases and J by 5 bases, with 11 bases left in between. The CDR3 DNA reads TGCAGCGTTGTATTAATCTCGACTGAAGCTTTCTTT. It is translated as CSVVLISTEAFF.

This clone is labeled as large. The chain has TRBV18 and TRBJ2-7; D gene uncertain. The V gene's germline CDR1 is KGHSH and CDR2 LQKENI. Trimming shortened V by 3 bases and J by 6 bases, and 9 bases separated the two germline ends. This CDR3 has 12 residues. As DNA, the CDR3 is TGTGCCAGCTCACCCGAAATGGTCGAGCAGTACTTC. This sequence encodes CASSPEMVEQYF.

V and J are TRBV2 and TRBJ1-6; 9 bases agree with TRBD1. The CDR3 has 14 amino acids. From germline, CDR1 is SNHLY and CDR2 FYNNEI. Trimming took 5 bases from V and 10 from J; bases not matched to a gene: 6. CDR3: CASSQDRGYSPLHF. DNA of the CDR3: TGTGCCAGCAGTCAGGACAGGGGTTACTCACCCCTCCACTTT. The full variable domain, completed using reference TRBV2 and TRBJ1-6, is EPEVTQTPSHQVTQMGQEVILRCVPISNHLYFYWYRQILGQKVEFLVSFYNNEISEKSEIFDDQFSVERPDGSNFTLKIRSTKLEDSAMYFCASSQDRGYSPLHFGNGTRLTVT.

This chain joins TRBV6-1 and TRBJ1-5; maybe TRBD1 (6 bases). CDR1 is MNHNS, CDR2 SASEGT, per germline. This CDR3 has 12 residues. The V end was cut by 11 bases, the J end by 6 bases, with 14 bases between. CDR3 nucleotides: TGTGCCCTGAGAGAGGGGGGTCAGCCCCAGCATTTT. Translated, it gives CALREGGQPQHF.

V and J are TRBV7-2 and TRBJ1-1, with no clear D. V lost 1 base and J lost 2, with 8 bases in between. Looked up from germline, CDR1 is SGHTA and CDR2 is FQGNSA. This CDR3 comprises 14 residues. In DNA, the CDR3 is TGTGCCAGCAGCTTAGAACGCCTAAACACTGAAGCTTTCTTT. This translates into CASSLERLNTEAFF.

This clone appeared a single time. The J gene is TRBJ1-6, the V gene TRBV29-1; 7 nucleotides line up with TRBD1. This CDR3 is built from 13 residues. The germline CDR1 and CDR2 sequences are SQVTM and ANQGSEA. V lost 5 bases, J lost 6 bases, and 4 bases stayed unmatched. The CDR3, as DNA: TGCAGCGTTCTCGACAGGGTTAATTCACCCCTCCACTTT. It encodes CSVLDRVNSPLHF.

For the CDR3, the DNA is TGTGCCAGCAGTGAAAAAAAGGAAGCTGAAAAACTGTTTTTT. Translated, it gives CASSEKKEAEKLFF. This chain uses TRBV25-1 with TRBJ1-4, with D hard to call. In germline, CDR1 is MGHDK, CDR2 SYGVNS. V gave up 2 bases and J gave up 7 bases, with 11 bases separating them. This CDR3 region has 14 residues.

CDR3 DNA: TGTGCCAGCAGTTATGGAGGGCAGTCGAACACCGGGGAGCTGTTTTTT. It encodes CASSYGGQSNTGELFF. J is TRBJ2-2 and V is TRBV28, with a tentative D call TRBD2 (6 bases). The CDR3 runs 16 residues. Trimming left V 4 bases short and J 0 bases short, with 12 bases between. From germline, CDR1 is MDHEN and CDR2 SYDVKM.

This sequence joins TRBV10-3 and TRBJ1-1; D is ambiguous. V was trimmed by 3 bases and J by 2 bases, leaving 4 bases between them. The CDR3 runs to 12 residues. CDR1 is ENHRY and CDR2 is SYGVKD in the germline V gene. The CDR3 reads CAISDGNTEAFF. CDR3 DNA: TGTGCCATCAGTGACGGTAACACTGAAGCTTTCTTT.

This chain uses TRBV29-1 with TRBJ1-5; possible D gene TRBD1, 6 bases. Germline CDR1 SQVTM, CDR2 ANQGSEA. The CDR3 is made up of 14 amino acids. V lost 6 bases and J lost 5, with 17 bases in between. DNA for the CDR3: TGCAGCGTGGCAACAGGGATGGGGGATCAGCCCCAGCATTTT. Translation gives CSVATGMGDQPQHF.

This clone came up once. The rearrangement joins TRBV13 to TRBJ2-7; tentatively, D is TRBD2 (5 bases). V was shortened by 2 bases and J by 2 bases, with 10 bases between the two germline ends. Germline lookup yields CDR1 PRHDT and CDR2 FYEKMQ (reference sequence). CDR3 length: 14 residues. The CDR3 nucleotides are TGTGCCAGCAGCTTAAGCGGTGACCCCTACGAGCAGTACTTC. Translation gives CASSLSGDPYEQYF.

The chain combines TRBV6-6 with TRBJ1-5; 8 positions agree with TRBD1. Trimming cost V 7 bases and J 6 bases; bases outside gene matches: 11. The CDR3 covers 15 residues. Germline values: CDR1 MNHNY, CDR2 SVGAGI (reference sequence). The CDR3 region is CASTQGQVESQPQHF. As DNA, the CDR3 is TGTGCCAGCACCCAGGGACAGGTTGAAAGTCAGCCCCAGCATTTT.

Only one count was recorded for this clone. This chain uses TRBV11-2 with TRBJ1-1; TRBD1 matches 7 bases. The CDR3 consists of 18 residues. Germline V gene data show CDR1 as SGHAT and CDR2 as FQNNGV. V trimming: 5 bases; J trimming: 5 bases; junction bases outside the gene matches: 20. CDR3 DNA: TGTGCCAGCAGCCCCCCCCGACAGGGTGAGGACCGACGAACTGAAGCTTTCTTT. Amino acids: CASSPPRQGEDRRTEAFF. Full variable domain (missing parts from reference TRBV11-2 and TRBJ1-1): EAGVAQSPRYKIIEKRQSVAFWCNPISGHATLYWYQQILGQGPKLLIQFQNNGVVDDSQLPKDRFSAERLKGVDSTLKIQPAKLEDSAVYLCASSPPRQGEDRRTEAFFGQGTRLTVV.

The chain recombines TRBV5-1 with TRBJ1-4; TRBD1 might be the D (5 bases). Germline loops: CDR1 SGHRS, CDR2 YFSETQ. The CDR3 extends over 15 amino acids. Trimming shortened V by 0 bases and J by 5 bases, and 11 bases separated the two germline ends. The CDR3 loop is CASSLVGGGNEKLFF. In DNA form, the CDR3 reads TGCGCCAGCAGCTTGGTTGGGGGGGGAAATGAAAAACTGTTTTTT.

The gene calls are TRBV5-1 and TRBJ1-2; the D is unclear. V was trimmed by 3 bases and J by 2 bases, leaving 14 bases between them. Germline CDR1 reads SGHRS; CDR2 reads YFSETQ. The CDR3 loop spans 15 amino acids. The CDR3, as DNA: TGCGCCAGCAGCTCGGACTTAGGACGGAACTATGGCTACACCTTC. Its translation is CASSSDLGRNYGYTF. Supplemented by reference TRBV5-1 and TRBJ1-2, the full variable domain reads KAGVTQTPRYLIKTRGQQVTLSCSPISGHRSVSWYQQTPGQGLQFLFEYFSETQRNKGNFPGRFSGRQFSNSRSEMNVSTLELGDSALYLCASSSDLGRNYGYTFGSGTRLTVV.

The CDR3: CASSLDGGTQYF. DNA for the CDR3: TGTGCCAGCAGCTTAGATGGGGGTACGCAGTATTTT. This chain uses TRBV7-8 with TRBJ2-3; D might be TRBD1 or TRBD2, each matching 5 bases. V lost 1 base to trimming and J lost 8 bases, with 7 bases between them. The CDR3 runs 12 residues. The V gene's germline CDR1 is SGHVS and CDR2 FQNEAQ.

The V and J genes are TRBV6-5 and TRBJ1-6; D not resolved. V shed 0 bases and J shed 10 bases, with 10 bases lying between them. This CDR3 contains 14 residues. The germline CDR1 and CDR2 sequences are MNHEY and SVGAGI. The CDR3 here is CASSYSIDRSPLHF. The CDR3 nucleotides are TGTGCCAGCAGTTACTCGATAGATCGGTCACCCCTCCACTTT.

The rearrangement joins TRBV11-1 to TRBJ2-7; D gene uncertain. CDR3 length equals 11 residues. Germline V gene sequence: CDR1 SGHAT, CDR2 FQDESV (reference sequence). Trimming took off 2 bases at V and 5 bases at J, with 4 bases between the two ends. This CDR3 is CASSLLDEQYF. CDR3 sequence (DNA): TGTGCCAGCAGCTTACTGGACGAGCAGTACTTC. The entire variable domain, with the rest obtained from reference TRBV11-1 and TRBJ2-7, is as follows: EAEVAQSPRYKITEKSQAVAFWCDPISGHATLYWYRQILGQGPELLVQFQDESVVDDSQLPKDRFSAERLKGVDSTLKIQPAELGDSAMYLCASSLLDEQYFGPGTRLTVT.

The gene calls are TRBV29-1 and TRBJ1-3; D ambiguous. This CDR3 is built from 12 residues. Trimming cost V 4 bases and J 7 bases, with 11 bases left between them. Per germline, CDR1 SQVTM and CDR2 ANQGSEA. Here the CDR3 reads CSVGFPSNTIYF. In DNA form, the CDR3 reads TGCAGCGTTGGTTTTCCGAGCAACACCATATATTTT.

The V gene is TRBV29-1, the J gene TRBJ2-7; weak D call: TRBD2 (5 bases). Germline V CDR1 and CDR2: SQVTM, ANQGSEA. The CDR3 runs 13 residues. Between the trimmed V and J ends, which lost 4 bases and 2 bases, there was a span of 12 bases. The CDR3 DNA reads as TGCAGCGTTGGTTCCGGGGAACCCTACGAGCAGTACTTC. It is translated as CSVGSGEPYEQYF.